The 13 T cell receptor beta chains presented below share a single source sample, sequenced in a study of cytomegalovirus exposure and HLA in healthy donors (dated by TCRdb to about 2017). Library preparation employed the immunoSEQ multiplex PCR assay. The multiplex PCR relied on a mix of 60 forward primers for TCR Vbeta segments and 13 reverse primers for TCR Jbeta segments. TCRdb took this table from immuneACCESS and kept in-frame rearrangements with V and J called. Such tables lack part of the clones; where checked against another copy, unresolved V genes explain under half of the gap, and the rest is unexplained. The sample contains 95,000 to 150,000 clones, around four fifths of them found a single time. Together, the top ten hold less than 2% of the sample. Sequencing input: PBMCs. The receptor source for this set is a man aged 40-49 years in good health and CMV-seronegative.

As to this clone: This sample also contains other DNA sequences that code for the same CDR3. V usage is TRBV18 and J usage is TRBJ1-2; D gene unclear. Trimming removed 3 bases from V and 2 bases from J, with 4 bases in between. The length of the CDR3 is 12 residues. From germline, CDR1 is KGHSH and CDR2 LQKENI. In DNA form, the CDR3 reads TGTGCCAGCTCACCCTCGAACTATGGCTACACCTTC. This translates into CASSPSNYGYTF.

The chain employs TRBV7-2 and TRBJ1-1; D is possibly TRBD1 (5 bases). The V end was cut by 2 bases, the J end by 2 bases, with 9 bases between. The CDR3 length is 14 residues. Germline assignment: CDR1 SGHTA and CDR2 FQGNSA. CDR3 protein: CASSLRQGNTEAFF. The CDR3 DNA is TGTGCCAGCAGCTTACGGCAGGGCAACACTGAAGCTTTCTTT.

V and J are TRBV5-1 and TRBJ1-1; 7 bases are a match to TRBD1. The CDR3 consists of 14 residues. V shed 0 bases, J shed 10 bases, and the junction held 9 bases outside the gene matches. In germline, CDR1 is SGHRS, CDR2 YFSETQ. The CDR3 loop reads CASSLEDRRARAFF. CDR3 DNA sequence: TGCGCCAGCAGCTTGGAGGACAGGCGCGCTCGAGCTTTCTTT.

The rearrangement joins TRBV5-5 to TRBJ2-1, with a tentative D call TRBD2 (5 bases). This CDR3 has 15 residues. Germline CDR1 and CDR2: SGHKS and YYEKEE (reference sequence). Trimming cost V 0 bases and J 7 bases, with 14 bases left between them. The CDR3 reads CASSLEGSAINEQFF. The DNA of the CDR3 is TGTGCCAGCAGCTTGGAGGGTAGCGCGATAAATGAGCAGTTCTTC.

The chain joins TRBV5-4 to TRBJ2-1; D is unresolved. Germline V gene lookup returns CDR1 SGHNT and CDR2 YYREEE (reference sequence). The germline V and J ends were trimmed by 4 bases and 3 bases, with 14 bases remaining between them. The CDR3 covers 15 residues. The CDR3 reads CASSPTRVGYNEQFF. In DNA form, the CDR3 reads TGTGCCAGCAGCCCCACACGGGTGGGCTACAATGAGCAGTTCTTC. Looking up the rest from reference TRBV5-4 and TRBJ2-1 gives the full variable domain: ETGVTQSPTHLIKTRGQQVTLRCSSQSGHNTVSWYQQALGQGPQFIFQYYREEENGRGNFPPRFSGLQFPNYSSELNVNALELDDSALYLCASSPTRVGYNEQFFGPGTRLTVL.

The genes are TRBV6-6 and TRBJ2-7; D remains ambiguous. The CDR3 runs 14 residues. CDR1 MNHNY and CDR2 SVGAGI come from the germline V gene (reference sequence). Between the trimmed V and J ends, which lost 2 bases and 0 bases, there was a span of 8 bases. The CDR3 protein is CASSYELFSYEQYF. The DNA of the CDR3 is TGTGCCAGCAGTTACGAACTGTTCTCCTACGAGCAGTACTTC.

This chain connects TRBV7-9 to TRBJ2-3, with 13 bases identical to TRBD2. Germline trimming cut 5 bases from V and 1 base from J; bases unmatched to any gene: 12. Germline-derived CDR1 and CDR2 are SEHNR and FQNEAQ (reference sequence). CDR3 length equals 19 residues. The CDR3 region is CASSKGLAGVSIRTDTQYF. CDR3 bases: TGTGCCAGCAGCAAAGGACTAGCGGGAGTTTCGATTCGCACAGATACGCAGTATTTT.

The chain uses TRBV27 and TRBJ2-7; 8 positions agree with TRBD1. The CDR3 totals 13 residues. Per germline, CDR1 MNHEY and CDR2 SMNVEV (reference sequence). Trimming at V came to 7 bases and at J to 3 bases, leaving 5 bases not matched to a gene. The CDR3 region is CASKRTGNYEQYF. The CDR3 nucleotides are TGTGCCAGCAAGCGGACAGGGAACTACGAGCAGTACTTC.

The chain joins TRBV5-6 to TRBJ2-7; the match to TRBD2 covers 10 bases. Trimming cost V 4 bases and J 3 bases; bases outside gene matches: 10. Germline V gene lookup returns CDR1 SGHDT and CDR2 YYEEEE. The CDR3 spans 16 residues. This chain's CDR3 is CASSQGPGLAIYEQYF. Written as DNA, the CDR3 is TGTGCCAGCAGCCAAGGGCCGGGACTAGCGATCTACGAGCAGTACTTC.

The CDR3 nucleotides are TGTGCCAGCAGCAAAGAACAGGGGGCGGGATATGGCTACACCTTC. As protein: CASSKEQGAGYGYTF. The rearrangement uses TRBV7-2 and TRBJ1-2; 9 nucleotides match TRBD1. Germline CDR1 and CDR2: SGHTA and FQGNSA. Germline trimming cut 5 bases from V and 5 bases from J; bases unmatched to any gene: 9. CDR3 length: 15 residues.

The chain couples TRBV7-2 to TRBJ1-5; D not resolved. The CDR3 totals 13 residues. The V end was cut by 3 bases, the J end by 6 bases, with 9 bases between. Germline loops: CDR1 SGHTA, CDR2 FQGNSA. CDR3 region: CASSFRGSQPQHF. CDR3 DNA sequence: TGTGCCAGCAGCTTTCGGGGTAGTCAGCCCCAGCATTTT.

This CDR3 reads CASSLRTGGDGYTF. Here the CDR3 DNA reads TGTGCCAGCAGCTTAAGGACAGGGGGCGATGGCTACACCTTC. The chain uses TRBV7-2 and TRBJ1-2, with 11 positions matching TRBD1. CDR3 length: 14 residues. Trimming cost V 2 bases and J 6 bases; bases outside gene matches: 2. The V gene's germline CDR1 is SGHTA and CDR2 FQGNSA. Together with reference TRBV7-2 and TRBJ1-2, the CDR3 gives the full variable domain: GAGVSQSPSNKVTEKGKDVELRCDPISGHTALYWYRQSLGQGLEFLIYFQGNSAPDKSGLPSDRFSAERTGGSVSTLTIQRTQQEDSAVYLCASSLRTGGDGYTFGSGTRLTVV.

This chain uses TRBV2 with TRBJ1-4, with a weak D call TRBD1 (5 bases). Germline loops: CDR1 SNHLY, CDR2 FYNNEI. CDR3 length: 15 amino acids. The ends were cut back, 5 bases at V and 0 bases at J, with 10 bases in the middle. The CDR3 bases are TGTGCCAGCAGTAAAGACAGTACAACTAATGAAAAACTGTTTTTT. Translated, it gives CASSKDSTTNEKLFF.